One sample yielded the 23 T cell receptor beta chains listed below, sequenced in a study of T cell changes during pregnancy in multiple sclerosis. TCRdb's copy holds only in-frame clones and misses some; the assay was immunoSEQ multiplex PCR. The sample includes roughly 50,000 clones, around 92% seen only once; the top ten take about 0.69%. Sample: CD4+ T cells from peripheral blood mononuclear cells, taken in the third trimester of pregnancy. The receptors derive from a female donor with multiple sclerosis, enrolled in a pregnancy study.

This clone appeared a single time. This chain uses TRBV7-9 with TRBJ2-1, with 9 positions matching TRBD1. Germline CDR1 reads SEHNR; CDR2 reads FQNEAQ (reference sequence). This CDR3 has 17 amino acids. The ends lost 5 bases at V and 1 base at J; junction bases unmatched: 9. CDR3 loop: CASSPRTGETSYNEQFF. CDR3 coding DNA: TGTGCCAGCAGCCCCCGGACAGGGGAGACGTCCTACAATGAGCAGTTCTTC.

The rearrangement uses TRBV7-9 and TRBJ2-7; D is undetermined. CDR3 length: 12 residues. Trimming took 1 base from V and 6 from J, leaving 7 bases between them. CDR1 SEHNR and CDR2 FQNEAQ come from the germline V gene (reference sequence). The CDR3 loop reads CASSLEIGEQYF. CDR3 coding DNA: TGTGCCAGCAGCTTAGAGATCGGCGAGCAGTACTTC.

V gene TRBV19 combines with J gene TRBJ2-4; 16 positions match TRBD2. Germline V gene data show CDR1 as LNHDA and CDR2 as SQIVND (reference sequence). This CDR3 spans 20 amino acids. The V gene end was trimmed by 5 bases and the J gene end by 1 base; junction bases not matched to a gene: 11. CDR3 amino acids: CASSPGLAGGRTGAKNIQYF. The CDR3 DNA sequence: TGTGCCAGTAGTCCGGGACTAGCGGGAGGGAGAACGGGGGCCAAAAACATTCAGTACTTC. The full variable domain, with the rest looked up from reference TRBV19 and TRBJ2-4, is DGGITQSPKYLFRKEGQNVTLSCEQNLNHDAMYWYRQDPGQGLRLIYYSQIVNDFQKGDIAEGYSVSREKKESFPLTVTSAQKNPTAFYLCASSPGLAGGRTGAKNIQYFGAGTRLSVL.

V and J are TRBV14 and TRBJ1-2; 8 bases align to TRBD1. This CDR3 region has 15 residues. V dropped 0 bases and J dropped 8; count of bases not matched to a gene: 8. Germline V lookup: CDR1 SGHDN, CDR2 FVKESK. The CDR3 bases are TGTGCCAGCAGCCAAGATCTGACAGGGGTGAGAGGCTACACCTTC. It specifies CASSQDLTGVRGYTF.

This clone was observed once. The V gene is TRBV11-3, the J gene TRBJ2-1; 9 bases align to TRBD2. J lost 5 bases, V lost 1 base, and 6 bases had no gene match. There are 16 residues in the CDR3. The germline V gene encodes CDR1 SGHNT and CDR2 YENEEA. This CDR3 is CASSLGSGRTHNEQFF. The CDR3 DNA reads TGTGCCAGCAGCTTAGGTAGCGGGAGAACTCACAATGAGCAGTTCTTC. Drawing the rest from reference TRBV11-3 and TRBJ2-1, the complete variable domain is EAGVVQSPRYKIIEKKQPVAFWCNPISGHNTLYWYLQNLGQGPELLIRYENEEAVDDSQLPKDRFSAERLKGVDSTLKIQPAELGDSAVYLCASSLGSGRTHNEQFFGPGTRLTVL.

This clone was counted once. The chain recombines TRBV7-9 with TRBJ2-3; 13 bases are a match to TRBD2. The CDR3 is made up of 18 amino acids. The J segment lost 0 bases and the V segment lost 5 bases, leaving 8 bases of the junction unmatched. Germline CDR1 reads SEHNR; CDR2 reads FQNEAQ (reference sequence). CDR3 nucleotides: TGTGCCAGCAGCCCCAGGACTAGCGGGAGAGACAGCACAGATACGCAGTATTTT. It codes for CASSPRTSGRDSTDTQYF.

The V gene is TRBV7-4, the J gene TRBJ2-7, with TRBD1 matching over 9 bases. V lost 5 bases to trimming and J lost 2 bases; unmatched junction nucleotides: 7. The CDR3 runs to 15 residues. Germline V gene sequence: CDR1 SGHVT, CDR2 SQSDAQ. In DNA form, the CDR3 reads TGTGCCAGCAGCCCGCAGACAGGGGGGGCCTACGAGCAGTACTTC. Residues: CASSPQTGGAYEQYF.

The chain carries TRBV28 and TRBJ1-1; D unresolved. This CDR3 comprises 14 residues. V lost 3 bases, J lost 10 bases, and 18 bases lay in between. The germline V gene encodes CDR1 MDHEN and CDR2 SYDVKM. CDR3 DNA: TGTGCCAGCAGTTTTCGGGGTAGAAGTGTGGCAGCTTTCTTT. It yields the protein CASSFRGRSVAAFF. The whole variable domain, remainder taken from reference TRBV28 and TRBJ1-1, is DVKVTQSSRYLVKRTGEKVFLECVQDMDHENMFWYRQDPGLGLRLIYFSYDVKMKEKGDIPEGYSVSREKKERFSLILESASTNQTSMYLCASSFRGRSVAAFFGQGTRLTVV.

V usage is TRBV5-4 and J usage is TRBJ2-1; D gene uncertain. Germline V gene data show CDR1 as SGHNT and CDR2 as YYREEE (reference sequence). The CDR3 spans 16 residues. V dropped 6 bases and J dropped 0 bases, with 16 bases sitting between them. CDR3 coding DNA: TGTGCCAGCACCGGAAGAGACCCTAGCTCCTACAATGAGCAGTTCTTC. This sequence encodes CASTGRDPSSYNEQFF.

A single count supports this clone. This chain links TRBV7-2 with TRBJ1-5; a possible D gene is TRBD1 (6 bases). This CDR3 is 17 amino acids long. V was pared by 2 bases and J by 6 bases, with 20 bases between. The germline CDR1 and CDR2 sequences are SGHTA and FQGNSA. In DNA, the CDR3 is TGTGCCAGCAGCTTATTAGGAAGGGGGGGAGAGGGTCAGCCCCAGCATTTT. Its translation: CASSLLGRGGEGQPQHF.

Here the CDR3 reads CASRGLAYNEQFF. CDR3 DNA sequence: TGTGCCAGCAGAGGGCTAGCTTACAATGAGCAGTTCTTC. This chain links TRBV6-1 with TRBJ2-1; possible D gene TRBD2, 5 bases. Per the germline V gene, CDR1 is MNHNS and CDR2 is SASEGT. V was shortened by 6 bases and J by 4 bases, with 10 bases between the two germline ends. This CDR3 is 13 amino acids long.

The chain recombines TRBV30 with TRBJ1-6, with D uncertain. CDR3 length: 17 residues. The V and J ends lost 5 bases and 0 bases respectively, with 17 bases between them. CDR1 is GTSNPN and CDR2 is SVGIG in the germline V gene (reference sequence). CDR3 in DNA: TGTGCCTGGTCCCGCCCCCACTTGAGCTCCTATAATTCACCCCTCCACTTT. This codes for CAWSRPHLSSYNSPLHF.

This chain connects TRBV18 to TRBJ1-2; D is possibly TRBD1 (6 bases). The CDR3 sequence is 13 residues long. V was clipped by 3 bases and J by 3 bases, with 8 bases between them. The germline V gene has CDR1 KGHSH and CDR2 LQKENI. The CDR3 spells CASSPWTDYGYTF. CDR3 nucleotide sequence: TGTGCCAGCTCACCTTGGACAGACTATGGCTACACCTTC.

CDR3 sequence reads: CASIPPGGRVTEAFF. The CDR3, as DNA: TGTGCCAGCATACCCCCGGGAGGGAGGGTCACTGAAGCTTTCTTT. The rearrangement uses TRBV7-3 and TRBJ1-1; D gene uncertain. Germline V gives CDR1 SGHTA, CDR2 FQGTGA. CDR3 size: 15 residues. Trimming removed 7 bases at V and 4 bases at J, with 19 bases between.

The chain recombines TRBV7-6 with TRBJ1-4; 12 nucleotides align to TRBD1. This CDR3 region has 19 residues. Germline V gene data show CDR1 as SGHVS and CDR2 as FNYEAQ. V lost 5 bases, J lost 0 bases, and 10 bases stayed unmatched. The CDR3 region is CASSRRDRGLSATNEKLFF. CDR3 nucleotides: TGTGCCAGCAGCCGTCGGGACAGGGGGCTTTCAGCAACTAATGAAAAACTGTTTTTT.

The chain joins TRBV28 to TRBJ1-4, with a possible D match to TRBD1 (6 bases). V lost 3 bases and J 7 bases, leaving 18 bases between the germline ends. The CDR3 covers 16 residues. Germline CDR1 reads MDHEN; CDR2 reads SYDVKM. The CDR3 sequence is CASSFGGGGPSEKLFF. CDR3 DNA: TGTGCCAGCAGTTTTGGGGGGGGCGGGCCTAGTGAAAAACTGTTTTTT. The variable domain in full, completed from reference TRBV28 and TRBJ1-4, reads DVKVTQSSRYLVKRTGEKVFLECVQDMDHENMFWYRQDPGLGLRLIYFSYDVKMKEKGDIPEGYSVSREKKERFSLILESASTNQTSMYLCASSFGGGGPSEKLFFGSGTQLSVL.

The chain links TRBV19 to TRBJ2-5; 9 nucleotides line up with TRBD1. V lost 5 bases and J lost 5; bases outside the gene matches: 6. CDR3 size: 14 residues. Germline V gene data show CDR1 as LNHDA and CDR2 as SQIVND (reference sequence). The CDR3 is CASSRGTGKETQYF. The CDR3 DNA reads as TGTGCCAGTAGTCGTGGGACAGGGAAGGAGACCCAGTACTTC.

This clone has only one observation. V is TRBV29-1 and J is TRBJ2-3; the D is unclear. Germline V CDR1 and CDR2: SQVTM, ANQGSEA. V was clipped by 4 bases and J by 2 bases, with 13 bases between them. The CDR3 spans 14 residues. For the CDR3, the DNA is TGCAGCGTTGTGGGCAGGAAAGCCACAGATACGCAGTATTTT. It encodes CSVVGRKATDTQYF.

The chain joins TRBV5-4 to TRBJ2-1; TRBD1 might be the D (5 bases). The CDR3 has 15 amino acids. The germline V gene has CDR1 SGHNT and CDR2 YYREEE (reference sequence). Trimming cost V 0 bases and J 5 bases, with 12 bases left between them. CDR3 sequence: CASSLAGIMDNEQFF. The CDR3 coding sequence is TGTGCCAGCAGCTTGGCAGGGATAATGGACAATGAGCAGTTCTTC. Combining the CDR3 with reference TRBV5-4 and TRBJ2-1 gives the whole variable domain ETGVTQSPTHLIKTRGQQVTLRCSSQSGHNTVSWYQQALGQGPQFIFQYYREEENGRGNFPPRFSGLQFPNYSSELNVNALELDDSALYLCASSLAGIMDNEQFFGPGTRLTVL.

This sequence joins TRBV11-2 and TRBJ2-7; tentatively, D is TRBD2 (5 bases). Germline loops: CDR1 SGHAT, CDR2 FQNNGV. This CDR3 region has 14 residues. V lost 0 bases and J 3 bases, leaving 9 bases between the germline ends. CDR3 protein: CASSLEGLGYEQYF. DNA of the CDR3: TGTGCCAGCAGCTTAGAAGGACTTGGCTACGAGCAGTACTTC.

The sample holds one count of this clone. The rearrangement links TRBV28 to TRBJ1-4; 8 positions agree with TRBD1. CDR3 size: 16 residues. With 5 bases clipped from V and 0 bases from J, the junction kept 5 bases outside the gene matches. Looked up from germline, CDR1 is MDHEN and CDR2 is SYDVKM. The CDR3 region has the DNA TGTGCCAGCAGTCTCTCGGGACAGGCAACTAATGAAAAACTGTTTTTT. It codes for CASSLSGQATNEKLFF.

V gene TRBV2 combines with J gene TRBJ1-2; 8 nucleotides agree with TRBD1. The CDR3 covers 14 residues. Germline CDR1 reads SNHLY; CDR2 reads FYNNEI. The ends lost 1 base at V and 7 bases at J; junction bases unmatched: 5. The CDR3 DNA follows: TGTGCCAGCAGTGAAGGGACAGGGTTGGGTGGCTACACCTTC. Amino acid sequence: CASSEGTGLGGYTF.

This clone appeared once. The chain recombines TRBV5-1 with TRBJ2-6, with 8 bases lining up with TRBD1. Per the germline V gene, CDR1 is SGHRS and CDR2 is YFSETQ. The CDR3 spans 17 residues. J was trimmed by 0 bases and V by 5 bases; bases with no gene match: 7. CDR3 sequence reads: CASRRTGGSSGANVLTF. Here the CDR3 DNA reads TGCGCCAGCAGACGCACAGGGGGTAGCTCTGGGGCCAACGTCCTGACTTTC.